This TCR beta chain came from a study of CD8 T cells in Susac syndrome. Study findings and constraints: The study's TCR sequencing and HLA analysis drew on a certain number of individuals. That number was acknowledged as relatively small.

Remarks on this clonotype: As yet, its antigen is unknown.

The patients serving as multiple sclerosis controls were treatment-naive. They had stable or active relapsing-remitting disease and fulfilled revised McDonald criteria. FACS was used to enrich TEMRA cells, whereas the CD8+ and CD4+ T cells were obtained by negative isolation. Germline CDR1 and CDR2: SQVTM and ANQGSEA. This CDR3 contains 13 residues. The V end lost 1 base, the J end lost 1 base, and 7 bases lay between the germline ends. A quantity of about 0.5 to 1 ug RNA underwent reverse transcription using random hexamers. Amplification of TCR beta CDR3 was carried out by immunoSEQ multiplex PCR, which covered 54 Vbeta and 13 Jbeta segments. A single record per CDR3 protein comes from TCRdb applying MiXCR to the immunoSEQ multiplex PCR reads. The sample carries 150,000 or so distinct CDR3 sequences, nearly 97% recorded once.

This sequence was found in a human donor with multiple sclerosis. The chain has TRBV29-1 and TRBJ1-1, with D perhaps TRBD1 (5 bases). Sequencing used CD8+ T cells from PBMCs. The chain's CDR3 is CSVEAGRNTEAFF. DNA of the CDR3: TGCAGCGTTGAAGCAGGGCGGAACACTGAAGCTTTCTTT.